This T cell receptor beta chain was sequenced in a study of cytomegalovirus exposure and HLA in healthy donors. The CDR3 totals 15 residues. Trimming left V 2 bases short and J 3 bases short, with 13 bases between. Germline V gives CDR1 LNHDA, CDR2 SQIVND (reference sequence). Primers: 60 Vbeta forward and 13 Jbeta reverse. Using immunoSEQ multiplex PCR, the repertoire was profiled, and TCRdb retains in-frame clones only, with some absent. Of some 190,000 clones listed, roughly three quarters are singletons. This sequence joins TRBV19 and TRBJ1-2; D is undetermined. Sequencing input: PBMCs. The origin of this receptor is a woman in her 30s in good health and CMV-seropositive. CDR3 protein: CASSIFSDGDYGYTF. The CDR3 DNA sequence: TGTGCCAGTAGTATATTTTCGGACGGGGACTATGGCTACACCTTC.